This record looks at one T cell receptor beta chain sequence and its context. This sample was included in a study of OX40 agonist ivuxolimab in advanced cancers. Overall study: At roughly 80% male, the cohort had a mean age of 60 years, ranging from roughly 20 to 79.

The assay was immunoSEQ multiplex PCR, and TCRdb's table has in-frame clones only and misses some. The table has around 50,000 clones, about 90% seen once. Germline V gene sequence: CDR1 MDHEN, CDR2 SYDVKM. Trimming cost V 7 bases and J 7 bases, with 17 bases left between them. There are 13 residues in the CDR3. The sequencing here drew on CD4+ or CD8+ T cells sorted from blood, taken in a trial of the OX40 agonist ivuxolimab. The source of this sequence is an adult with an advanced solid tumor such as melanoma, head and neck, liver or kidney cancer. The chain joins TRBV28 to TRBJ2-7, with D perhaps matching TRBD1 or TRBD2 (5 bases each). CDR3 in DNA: TGTGCCAGCAAATTACGGGTTGAGGGGGAGCAGTACTTC. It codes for CASKLRVEGEQYF.